This TCR beta chain comes out of a study of blood T cell repertoires in COVID-19. Generated by immunoSEQ multiplex PCR, the TCRdb table keeps only in-frame clones and is missing some. The sample yields about 220,000 clones, 83% seen once. The CDR3 totals 16 residues. Trimming pared 2 bases from V and 6 bases from J, leaving 18 bases between. Per the germline V gene, CDR1 is MNHEY and CDR2 is SMNVEV (reference sequence). Input material: peripheral blood. This sequence joins TRBV27 and TRBJ2-3, with D perhaps TRBD2 (6 bases). This TCR came from a woman aged 45-59 years with acute or convalescent COVID-19. Here the CDR3 DNA reads TGTGCCAGCAGTTTAAACCCCGATCTAGCGAGGGATACGCAGTATTTT. It codes for CASSLNPDLARDTQYF.